These 22 T cell receptor beta chains were sequenced from one sample in a study of blood T cell repertoires in COVID-19. Using immunoSEQ multiplex PCR, the repertoire was profiled, and TCRdb retains in-frame clones only, with some absent. The profile covers about 280,000 clones, with around 84% appearing a single time and about 2.3% taken by the ten largest. Sequenced: PBMCs or T cells enriched from blood (not recorded which). These TCRs come from a woman aged 45-59 years who had recovered from COVID-19.

This clone was counted only a few times. This chain joins TRBV19 and TRBJ1-3; a weak D match, TRBD1 (6 bases). Germline assignment: CDR1 LNHDA and CDR2 SQIVND (reference sequence). This CDR3 region has 17 residues. V gave up 7 bases and J gave up 0 bases, with 19 bases separating them. CDR3 sequence reads: CASNLPGTPSSGNTIYF. CDR3 sequence (DNA): TGTGCCAGTAACCTACCCGGGACACCGAGCTCTGGAAACACCATATATTTT.

This sequence joins TRBV7-2 and TRBJ2-2; weak D call: TRBD2 (5 bases). The CDR3 extends over 13 amino acids. The germline V gene has CDR1 SGHTA and CDR2 FQGNSA. V shed 10 bases and J shed 2 bases, with 11 bases lying between them. CDR3 coding DNA: TGTGCCAATCAGGAGGTTAACACCGGGGAGCTGTTTTTT. This sequence encodes CANQEVNTGELFF. The full variable domain, its missing parts supplied by reference TRBV7-2 and TRBJ2-2, is GAGVSQSPSNKVTEKGKDVELRCDPISGHTALYWYRQSLGQGLEFLIYFQGNSAPDKSGLPSDRFSAERTGGSVSTLTIQRTQQEDSAVYLCANQEVNTGELFFGEGSRLTVL.

The rearrangement links TRBV6-5 to TRBJ2-1, with 7 bases that match TRBD2. Germline V gene lookup returns CDR1 MNHEY and CDR2 SVGAGI. The trim removed 0 bases at V and 9 bases at J, leaving 8 bases unmatched. This CDR3 spans 15 amino acids. This CDR3 is CASSYSRGEGGEQFF. The DNA for the CDR3 is TGTGCCAGCAGTTACTCTCGTGGGGAGGGCGGTGAGCAGTTCTTC.

The chain's CDR3 is CASSHGRNYGYTF. The CDR3 DNA reads as TGTGCCAGCAGCCACGGCAGGAACTATGGCTACACCTTC. The chain couples TRBV3-1 (or the pseudogene TRBV3-2) to TRBJ1-2; D remains unclear. The CDR3 is made up of 13 amino acids. Germline V CDR1 and CDR2: LGHDT, YNNKEL (reference sequence). With 3 bases removed from V and 2 bases from J, the gap between germline ends came to 7 bases.

This clone was counted a single time. The chain employs TRBV4-1 and TRBJ2-7, with D perhaps TRBD2 (6 bases). CDR1 and CDR2 from the germline V gene are MGHRA and YSYEKL. Trimming pared 0 bases from V and 5 bases from J, leaving 26 bases between. The CDR3 runs 19 residues. The CDR3 nucleotides are TGCGCCAGCAGCCAAGATATTTTGGTTGTGGGAGGCTTCGGGGACGAGCAGTACTTC. Amino acid sequence: CASSQDILVVGGFGDEQYF.

The chain has TRBV9 and TRBJ1-5; 7 bases are a match to TRBD1. The CDR3 contains 15 residues. The V gene's germline CDR1 is SGDLS and CDR2 YYNGEE. Germline trimming cut 1 base from V and 5 bases from J; bases unmatched to any gene: 6. The CDR3 loop is CASSVPDRDDQPQHF. DNA for the CDR3: TGTGCCAGCAGCGTACCCGACAGGGATGATCAGCCCCAGCATTTT.

This clone appeared a single time. The gene calls are TRBV5-1 and TRBJ1-4; D ambiguous. The CDR3 spans 15 residues. Looked up from germline, CDR1 is SGHRS and CDR2 is YFSETQ. V lost 4 bases and J lost 1, with 11 bases in between. The CDR3 is CASSRNRETNEKLFF. The CDR3 DNA reads as TGCGCCAGCAGCCGAAACAGAGAAACTAATGAAAAACTGTTTTTT.

This chain joins TRBV2 and TRBJ2-4, with a tentative D call TRBD1 (6 bases). Germline CDR1 and CDR2: SNHLY and FYNNEI. V lost 10 bases to trimming and J lost 2 bases, with 18 bases between them. This CDR3 is 15 amino acids long. In DNA form, the CDR3 reads TGTGCCACAACCCCAGGGACATCTCCCAAAAACATTCAGTACTTC. Protein product: CATTPGTSPKNIQYF.

The rearrangement links TRBV7-2 to TRBJ2-7, with TRBD2 matching 12 bases. This CDR3 comprises 14 residues. V shed 5 bases, J shed 6 bases, and the junction held 5 bases outside the gene matches. CDR1 is SGHTA, CDR2 FQGNSA, per germline. Written as DNA, the CDR3 is TGTGCCAGCAGCATGACTAGCGGGAGTTCCGAGCAGTACTTC. It translates to CASSMTSGSSEQYF.

The chain combines TRBV30 with TRBJ1-6; D not resolved. This CDR3 comprises 15 residues. V lost 0 bases to trimming and J lost 10 bases, with 16 bases between them. CDR1 is GTSNPN and CDR2 is SVGIG in the germline V gene (reference sequence). CDR3 sequence reads: CAWSVLSGSRSPLHF. Here the CDR3 DNA reads TGTGCCTGGAGTGTACTATCGGGATCTCGCTCACCCCTCCACTTT.

The chain carries TRBV5-1 and TRBJ2-7, with TRBD2 as a possible D gene (6 bases). This CDR3 region has 14 residues. In germline, CDR1 is SGHRS, CDR2 YFSETQ. V was shortened by 0 bases and J by 5 bases, with 12 bases between the two germline ends. The CDR3 nucleotides read TGCGCCAGCAGCTTGGGTGGGCGCGGGAACGAGCAGTACTTC. It codes for CASSLGGRGNEQYF.

A few counts support this clone. This chain joins TRBV6-5 and TRBJ1-1; possibly TRBD1 for D (5 bases). This CDR3 has 14 residues. CDR1 is MNHEY and CDR2 is SVGAGI in the germline V gene. Trimming removed 2 bases from V and 1 base from J, with 8 bases in between. CDR3 sequence: CASSYATGNTEAFF. CDR3 in DNA: TGTGCCAGCAGTTACGCTACAGGGAACACTGAAGCTTTCTTT.

The chain recombines TRBV5-1 with TRBJ2-1; possibly TRBD2 for D (6 bases). Germline-derived CDR1 and CDR2 are SGHRS and YFSETQ. V gave up 7 bases and J gave up 6 bases, with 20 bases separating them. The length of the CDR3 is 15 residues. The CDR3 reads CASFDGGRGANEQFF. In DNA form, the CDR3 reads TGCGCCAGCTTTGACGGAGGGCGAGGGGCCAATGAGCAGTTCTTC.

This clone was counted a few times. The rearrangement joins TRBV7-2 to TRBJ2-1, with 10 positions matching TRBD2. V was clipped by 5 bases and J by 5 bases; unmatched bases: 12. CDR1 is SGHTA, CDR2 FQGNSA, per germline. The CDR3 has 17 residues. The CDR3 region is CASSVTDRTSGNNEQFF. The CDR3 nucleotides are TGTGCCAGCAGCGTCACGGACCGGACTAGCGGTAACAATGAGCAGTTCTTC.

CDR3 nucleotide sequence: TGTGCCAGTTCCAGAACACGAGGACAGGGGAATTCACCCCTCCACTTT. This gives the protein CASSRTRGQGNSPLHF. This rearrangement joins TRBV9 to TRBJ1-6, with 9 bases lining up with TRBD1. Germline assignment: CDR1 SGDLS and CDR2 YYNGEE. This CDR3 is built from 16 residues. V trimming: 8 bases; J trimming: 7 bases; junction bases outside the gene matches: 13.

This chain joins TRBV27 and TRBJ2-3, with 9 bases lining up with TRBD2. Germline-derived CDR1 and CDR2 are MNHEY and SMNVEV (reference sequence). The ends lost 3 bases at V and 0 bases at J; junction bases unmatched: 4. The CDR3 length is 16 residues. DNA for the CDR3: TGTGCCAGCAGTTTGAGACTAGCGGTTAGCACAGATACGCAGTATTTT. Amino acid sequence: CASSLRLAVSTDTQYF.

The chain carries TRBV6-5 and TRBJ1-2, with TRBD1 matching 8 bases. The germline V gene has CDR1 MNHEY and CDR2 SVGAGI. The V segment lost 4 bases and the J segment 11 bases; nucleotides outside the gene matches: 9. This CDR3 has 13 amino acids. CDR3 in DNA: TGTGCCAGCAGTTCTAACAGGGGGACCTATTACACCTTC. Translation: CASSSNRGTYYTF.

The chain carries TRBV7-9 and TRBJ2-1, with 9 bases identical to TRBD1. Germline CDR1 is SEHNR and CDR2 is FQNEAQ (reference sequence). CDR3 length equals 16 residues. The ends lost 5 bases at V and 2 bases at J; junction bases unmatched: 7. The DNA of the CDR3 is TGTGCCAGCAGCCCCCGGACAGGGGTAACCTACAATGAGCAGTTCTTC. This sequence encodes CASSPRTGVTYNEQFF. Full variable domain (remainder filled in from reference TRBV7-9 and TRBJ2-1): DTGVSQNPRHKITKRGQNVTFRCDPISEHNRLYWYRQTLGQGPEFLTYFQNEAQLEKSRLLSDRFSAERPKGSFSTLEIQRTEQGDSAMYLCASSPRTGVTYNEQFFGPGTRLTVL.

This clone was seen a single time. The chain links TRBV12-5 to TRBJ2-7, with D tentatively TRBD1 (5 bases). The CDR3 loop spans 15 amino acids. CDR1 and CDR2 (germline): LGHNT, FRNRAP. V lost 0 bases, J lost 4 bases, and 13 bases lay in between. CDR3 residues: CASGLVRTHIYEQYF. Here the CDR3 DNA reads TGTGCTAGTGGTTTGGTTAGGACACATATATACGAGCAGTACTTC.

This clone was observed a handful of times. The rearrangement joins TRBV4-1 to TRBJ1-5, with D hard to call. Germline assignment: CDR1 MGHRA and CDR2 YSYEKL. The CDR3 totals 14 residues. Trimming removed 1 base at V and 4 bases at J, with 8 bases between. The CDR3 DNA sequence: TGCGCCAGCAGCCAAGCCCCGGGGAATCAGCCCCAGCATTTT. It encodes CASSQAPGNQPQHF.

The chain links TRBV18 to TRBJ2-6, with a weak D call TRBD2 (6 bases). CDR3 length equals 15 residues. V dropped 3 bases and J dropped 3 bases, with 9 bases sitting between them. Looked up from germline, CDR1 is KGHSH and CDR2 is LQKENI. CDR3 region: CASSPLEGGANVLTF. DNA of the CDR3: TGTGCCAGCTCACCTTTGGAGGGTGGGGCCAACGTCCTGACTTTC.

This clone showed up just a few times. The chain recombines TRBV6-2 or TRBV6-3 with TRBJ2-3; TRBD2 matches at 10 bases. Germline assignment: CDR1 MNHEY and CDR2 SVGEGT. J gave up 1 base and V 4 bases, and 2 bases lay outside the gene matches. This CDR3 comprises 15 residues. As DNA, the CDR3 is TGTGCCAGCAGTTCTAGCGGGAGCGGCACAGATACGCAGTATTTT. Its translation: CASSSSGSGTDTQYF.